These 26 T cell receptor beta chains were sequenced from one sample in a study of molecular identifiers for immune sequencing clone quantification. From the PCR reads, TCRdb called clonotypes with MiXCR, one entry per CDR3 protein. The sample has about 510,000 distinct CDR3 sequences; around 21% are singletons. Sample: naive CD8+ T cells from blood, with Jurkat cell RNA spiked in. Specified subset: FACS-sorted CD8+CD4-CCR7+CD45RA+ naive T cells. The receptors come from a human donor in good health. Some libraries in this study had Jurkat cell RNA spiked in.

The chain recombines TRBV6-1 with TRBJ2-7; weak D call: TRBD1 (5 bases). This CDR3 has 13 residues. V dropped 6 bases and J dropped 3 bases, with 12 bases sitting between them. CDR1 and CDR2 (germline): MNHNS, SASEGT. As DNA, the CDR3 is TGTGCCAGCAGCGAACGGACATTCTACGAGCAGTACTTC. Encoded protein: CASSERTFYEQYF.

This clonotype was recorded many times. The CDR3 DNA reads TGTGCCAGCAGTCCCCTACTGGCCAACGTCCTGACTTTC. The encoded protein is CASSPLLANVLTF. The chain uses TRBV6-5 and TRBJ2-6; D uncertain. The V and J ends lost 5 bases and 6 bases respectively, with 8 bases between them. CDR3 length equals 13 residues. Germline V gene lookup returns CDR1 MNHEY and CDR2 SVGAGI.

In regard to this clonotype: A much more abundant neighbour one base away suggests this may be a read error. Lacking the conserved final phenylalanine or tryptophan, this CDR3 likely reflects a read error. V is TRBV11-2 and J is TRBJ2-3; 8 positions match TRBD2. The CDR3 length is 12 residues. After removal of 3 bases from V and 10 bases from J, the junction contained 3 bases not matched to a gene. Germline V gives CDR1 SGHAT, CDR2 FQNNGV. This CDR3 is CASSLGGGPQYL. CDR3 coding DNA: TGTGCCAGCAGCTTGGGCGGGGGGCCGCAGTATTTA.

This clonotype was counted at least ten times. CDR3 in DNA: TGTGCCAGCAGCTTACTGTTCATAGATACGCAGTATTTT. Its protein is CASSLLFIDTQYF. J is TRBJ2-3 and V is TRBV11-2; D gene uncertain. CDR1 and CDR2 (germline): SGHAT, FQNNGV. There are 13 residues in the CDR3. The V gene lost 2 bases and the J gene lost 5 bases, with 8 bases spanning the gap.

This clonotype was counted ten times or more. This sequence joins TRBV4-1 and TRBJ1-2; 7 nucleotides line up with TRBD1. CDR3 size: 16 residues. Germline CDR1 and CDR2: MGHRA and YSYEKL. Trimming took 1 base from V and 4 from J; bases not matched to a gene: 9. CDR3 sequence (DNA): TGCGCCAGCAGCCAAGTCGTCGGGTACAGGGGCTATGGCTACACCTTC. Residues: CASSQVVGYRGYGYTF.

As to this clonotype: With a much larger clone just one base away, this may be a read error. The chain links TRBV4-3 to TRBJ1-6; no reliable D call. Germline V gene sequence: CDR1 LGHNA, CDR2 YSLEER. CDR3 size: 16 residues. Trimming took off 0 bases at V and 0 bases at J, with 6 bases between the two ends. CDR3 sequence (DNA): TGCGCCAGCAGCCAAGAATCCGCCTCCTATAATTCACCCCTCCACTTT. Its translation is CASSQESASYNSPLHF.

The sample holds many counts of this clonotype. This chain joins TRBV4-3 and TRBJ1-1; 7 bases line up with TRBD1. The CDR3 runs to 16 residues. With 0 bases clipped from V and 5 bases from J, the junction kept 9 bases outside the gene matches. Germline assignment: CDR1 LGHNA and CDR2 YSLEER. The CDR3, as DNA: TGCGCCAGCAGCCAAGATCAATTGACAGGGTGGACTGAAGCTTTCTTT. Protein: CASSQDQLTGWTEAFF.

This clonotype was counted between two and nine times. The V gene is TRBV7-2, the J gene TRBJ1-3; TRBD1 aligns across 9 bases. Germline V gene data show CDR1 as SGHTA and CDR2 as FQGNSA. The V and J ends lost 5 bases and 1 base, in that order; junction bases with no gene match: 9. The CDR3 has 17 amino acids. The CDR3 DNA sequence: TGTGCCAGCAGCCCGGGACAGGGAACATGGTCTGGAAACACCATATATTTT. This codes for CASSPGQGTWSGNTIYF.

This clonotype was detected a few times. The chain is built from TRBV20-1 and TRBJ2-7; D might be TRBD1 (7 bases). V lost 3 bases, J lost 0 bases, and 18 bases lay in between. CDR3 length: 16 amino acids. Per germline, CDR1 DFQATT and CDR2 SNEGSKA (reference sequence). In DNA, the CDR3 is TGCAGTGCTAGGGCACAGGACAGGACTAACTCCTACGAGCAGTACTTC. Translation gives CSARAQDRTNSYEQYF.

This clonotype was counted a few times. A much larger clone differs from this one at a single base, so this may be a read error. V is TRBV6-6 and J is TRBJ2-2; 11 bases are shared with TRBD2. CDR3 length: 17 residues. Germline V gene sequence: CDR1 MNHNY, CDR2 SVGAGI (reference sequence). V lost 8 bases, J lost 5 bases, and 13 bases stayed unmatched. CDR3 region: CASGLNPGLAETGELFF. For the CDR3, the DNA is TGTGCCAGCGGCCTAAACCCGGGACTAGCGGAGACCGGGGAGCTGTTTTTT.

For this clonotype: This may stem from a read error, because a much larger clone lies one nucleotide away. The J gene is TRBJ2-7, the V gene TRBV7-6; the match to TRBD2 covers 13 bases. The CDR3 has 14 amino acids. V gave up 8 bases and J gave up 5 bases; unmatched junction bases: 6. Germline CDR1 SGHVS, CDR2 FNYEAQ. CDR3 amino acids: CASDPGLAGDEQYF. The DNA of the CDR3 is TGTGCCAGCGACCCAGGACTAGCGGGAGACGAGCAGTACTTC.

The chain employs TRBV20-1 and TRBJ2-7; D not resolved. Germline loops: CDR1 DFQATT, CDR2 SNEGSKA (reference sequence). The CDR3 runs to 13 residues. Trimming took off 5 bases at V and 1 base at J, with 12 bases between the two ends. The CDR3 here is CSASLTDSYEQYV. The CDR3 DNA follows: TGCAGTGCTTCTCTAACGGATTCCTACGAGCAGTACGTC.

Notes on this clonotype: This may arise from a read error, as a much more abundant clone is one base away. The DNA for the CDR3 is TGTGCCAGCAGTGGGACAGACGATAGCGATCAGCCCCAGCATTTT. As protein: CASSGTDDSDQPQHF. The V and J genes are TRBV2 and TRBJ1-5; a possible D gene is TRBD1 (6 bases). The CDR3 has 15 amino acids. Per the germline V gene, CDR1 is SNHLY and CDR2 is FYNNEI.

V and J are TRBV4-3 and TRBJ2-2, with TRBD1 as a possible D gene (5 bases). Per the germline V gene, CDR1 is LGHNA and CDR2 is YSLEER. Trimming pared 4 bases from V and 7 bases from J, leaving 13 bases between. This CDR3 contains 14 residues. The CDR3 nucleotides read TGCGCCAGCAGCCCCACCAGGGATCGCGGGGAGCTGTTTTTT. It specifies CASSPTRDRGELFF.

This clonotype was seen more than once but under ten times. The V and J genes are TRBV5-6 and TRBJ1-1; D gene unclear. Germline V gene sequence: CDR1 SGHDT, CDR2 YYEEEE. V was trimmed by 5 bases and J by 1 base, leaving 18 bases between them. The CDR3 covers 16 residues. The CDR3, as DNA: TGTGCCAGCAGGTCGGGGTCCTGGGGAAGGAACACTGAAGCTTTCTTT. This gives the protein CASRSGSWGRNTEAFF.

The sample holds many counts of this clonotype. The chain employs TRBV4-3 and TRBJ2-2; D may match TRBD1 or TRBD2 (5 bases each). CDR3 length: 17 residues. V lost 4 bases to trimming and J lost 5 bases, with 20 bases between them. Germline CDR1 is LGHNA and CDR2 is YSLEER. Written as DNA, the CDR3 is TGCGCCAGCAGCCTTGGGTCTCCGGGACCTATGACCGGGGAGCTGTTTTTT. This gives the protein CASSLGSPGPMTGELFF.

This chain uses TRBV5-6 with TRBJ1-2, with D hard to call. In germline, CDR1 is SGHDT, CDR2 YYEEEE. CDR3 length: 15 residues. V lost 0 bases and J 0 bases, leaving 9 bases between the germline ends. The CDR3 loop is CASSLEDSSNYGYTF. CDR3 nucleotide sequence: TGTGCCAGCAGCTTGGAGGATTCGTCTAACTATGGCTACACCTTC.

This clonotype showed up many times. The chain employs TRBV2 and TRBJ1-4; 8 bases fit TRBD1. Germline CDR1 SNHLY, CDR2 FYNNEI. Unmatched junction bases numbered 8, after V lost 8 bases and J lost 0 bases. The CDR3 covers 16 residues. The CDR3 protein is CASEEGTGTTNEKLFF. CDR3 nucleotides: TGTGCCAGCGAGGAAGGGACAGGTACAACTAATGAAAAACTGTTTTTT. Looking up the rest from reference TRBV2 and TRBJ1-4 gives the full variable domain: EPEVTQTPSHQVTQMGQEVILRCVPISNHLYFYWYRQILGQKVEFLVSFYNNEISEKSEIFDDQFSVERPDGSNFTLKIRSTKLEDSAMYFCASEEGTGTTNEKLFFGSGTQLSVL.

On this clonotype itself: Its ends do not fully match the called genes, so a read error is possible. The rearrangement uses TRBV2 and TRBJ2-1; no clear D. Germline-derived CDR1 and CDR2 are SNHLY and FYNNEI. This CDR3 has 14 residues. CDR3 coding DNA: TGTGCCAGCAGTGATCTTAACAGCTACAATGAGCAGCTCTTC. It encodes CASSDLNSYNEQLF. Supplemented by reference TRBV2 and TRBJ2-1, the full variable domain reads EPEVTQTPSHQVTQMGQEVILRCVPISNHLYFYWYRQILGQKVEFLVSFYNNEISEKSEIFDDQFSVERPDGSNFTLKIRSTKLEDSAMYFCASSDLNSYNEQLFGPGTRLTVL.

The chain couples TRBV6-5 to TRBJ2-7; D is ambiguous. Germline V gene sequence: CDR1 MNHEY, CDR2 SVGAGI. The CDR3 is 13 amino acids. V was clipped by 5 bases and J by 4 bases, with 12 bases between them. CDR3 in DNA: TGTGCCAGCAGTGACGACCCCGAGTACGAGCAGTACTTC. Protein: CASSDDPEYEQYF.

Points on this clonotype: Germline and junction disagree at one end, which may indicate a read error. This chain links TRBV3-1 with TRBJ2-7, with TRBD2 as a possible D gene (6 bases). The CDR3 totals 14 residues. Germline V gives CDR1 LGHDT, CDR2 YNNKEL (reference sequence). For the CDR3, the DNA is TGTGCCGGCAGCCGGACTACCAGCCTCTACGAGCAGTACTTC. This encodes CAGSRTTSLYEQYF.

The sample holds one count of this clonotype. Its ends do not fully match the called genes, so a read error is possible. This sequence joins TRBV3-1 and TRBJ2-2, with D tentatively TRBD2 (7 bases). This CDR3 has 17 residues. Germline V lookup: CDR1 LGHDT, CDR2 YNNKEL (reference sequence). Here the CDR3 reads CASSQRGGTPNTGELSF. The CDR3 DNA follows: TGTGCCAGCAGCCAAAGGGGAGGGACACCGAACACCGGGGAGCTGTCTTTT.

Details on this clonotype: This may come from a read error, since a much larger clone is one base off. The conserved phenylalanine or tryptophan is not found at the CDR3 terminus, so this likely reflects a read error. The CDR3 protein is CASSYGGGDGYTL. The CDR3 DNA reads TGTGCCAGCAGTTACGGGGGGGGAGATGGCTACACCCTC. This chain connects TRBV6-5 to TRBJ1-2, with D possibly TRBD1 on 5 matching bases. Germline-derived CDR1 and CDR2 are MNHEY and SVGAGI. Trimming left V 2 bases short and J 6 bases short, with 10 bases between. The CDR3 spans 13 residues.

The chain carries TRBV29-1 and TRBJ2-7; D gene ambiguous. Germline loops: CDR1 SQVTM, CDR2 ANQGSEA. The CDR3 contains 12 residues. V was shortened by 0 bases and J by 2 bases, with 5 bases between the two germline ends. This CDR3 reads CSVEDSAYEQYF. The CDR3 nucleotides are TGCAGCGTTGAAGACAGTGCCTACGAGCAGTACTTC.

This clonotype was seen only a few times. The CDR3 region is CASIDSKNIQYF. The DNA for the CDR3 is TGTGCCAGCATTGACAGCAAAAACATTCAGTACTTC. The chain couples TRBV7-9 to TRBJ2-4, with D possibly being TRBD1 (5 bases). The CDR3 loop spans 12 amino acids. V was trimmed by 7 bases and J by 3 bases, leaving 7 bases between them. Germline V gene lookup returns CDR1 SEHNR and CDR2 FQNEAQ (reference sequence).

The chain uses TRBV13 and TRBJ1-3; D unclear. Germline V gene lookup returns CDR1 PRHDT and CDR2 FYEKMQ (reference sequence). The CDR3 is 13 residues long. Trimming took off 3 bases at V and 3 bases at J, with 6 bases between the two ends. In DNA form, the CDR3 reads TGTGCCAGCAGCTTTTTCGGTGGAAACACCATATATTTT. This encodes CASSFFGGNTIYF.